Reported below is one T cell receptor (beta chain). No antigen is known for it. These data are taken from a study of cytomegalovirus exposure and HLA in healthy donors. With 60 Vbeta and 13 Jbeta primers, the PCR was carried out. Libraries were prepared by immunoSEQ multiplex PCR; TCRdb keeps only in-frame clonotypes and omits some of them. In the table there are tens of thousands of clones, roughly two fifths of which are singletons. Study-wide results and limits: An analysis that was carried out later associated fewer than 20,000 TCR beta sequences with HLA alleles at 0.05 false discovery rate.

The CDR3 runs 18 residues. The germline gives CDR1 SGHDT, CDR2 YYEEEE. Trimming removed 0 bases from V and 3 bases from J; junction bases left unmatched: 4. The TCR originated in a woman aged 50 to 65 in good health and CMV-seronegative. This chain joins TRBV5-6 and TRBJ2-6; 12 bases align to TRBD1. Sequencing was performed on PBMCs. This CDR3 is CASSLAGTGGVGANVLTF. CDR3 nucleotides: TGTGCCAGCAGCTTGGCCGGGACAGGGGGCGTTGGGGCCAACGTCCTGACTTTC.